The T cell receptor (beta chain) under discussion was sequenced for a study of cytomegalovirus exposure and HLA in healthy donors. Background on the study: Falling in the Caucasian-associated ancestry cluster were about four fifths of 398 genotyped donors. Findings and caveats of the study: Investigators reported more than 150 TCR beta chains as tied to cytomegalovirus. Another analysis was done later, and it associated over 15,000 TCR beta sequences with HLA alleles at 0.05 false discovery rate.

Note on this clone: As yet, its antigen is unknown.

Donors showed nominal health when sampled, although they likely had unrecorded immune exposures. PCR primers comprised 60 Vbeta and 13 Jbeta primers. Here immunoSEQ multiplex PCR was the method, and the copy in TCRdb shows in-frame clones only, minus some. In all, the sample yields approximately 80,000 clones. This receptor was taken from a woman aged 30 to 39 in good health and CMV-seronegative. The sample taken for sequencing was PBMCs.

CDR3 coding DNA: TGTGCCAGCAGCGTAGCGGGGGACACTGAAGCTTTCTTT. It is translated as CASSVAGDTEAFF. The chain uses TRBV9 and TRBJ1-1, with D maybe TRBD1 (5 bases). Germline CDR1 SGDLS, CDR2 YYNGEE. This CDR3 has 13 residues. Between the trimmed V and J ends, which lost 0 bases and 3 bases, there was a span of 6 bases.